Listed below are T cell receptor beta chains from one sample, sequenced in a study of immune characterization of retroperitoneal liposarcoma. TCRdb passed the PCR reads through MiXCR, listing each CDR3 protein once. The sample has about 9,600 distinct CDR3 sequences; around 30% are singletons. Sequencing was performed on tumor tissue. The receptors stem from a male donor with retroperitoneal liposarcoma. CDR3s include the opening cysteine and the closing phenylalanine or tryptophan. Each record gives: CDR3 protein, CDR3 DNA, J gene, clone size, V gene, D gene. D genes are given only for firm matches. The size entry is marked missing in some rows and otherwise reads once, few, many or a size class.

cdr3_aa: CASSHRDAWSETQFF
cdr3_nt: TGTGCCAGCAGTCACCGGGACGCGTGGAGTGAGACCCAGTTCTTC
j_call: TRBJ2-1
clone_size: many
v_call: TRBV6-1
d_call: NA

cdr3_aa: CASSEALWEGELFF
cdr3_nt: TGTGCCAGCAGTGAAGCGCTTTGGGAAGGGGAGCTGTTTTTT
j_call: TRBJ2-2
clone_size: few
v_call: TRBV6-1
d_call: NA

cdr3_aa: CASSPPTGFSEQFF
cdr3_nt: TGTGCCAGCAGCCCCCCGACAGGTTTTTCGGAGCAGTTCTTC
j_call: TRBJ2-1
clone_size: few
v_call: TRBV7-2
d_call: NA

cdr3_aa: CASSFTGWGYEQYF
cdr3_nt: TGTGCCAGCAGTTTTACAGGATGGGGCTACGAGCAGTACTTC
j_call: TRBJ2-7
clone_size: NA
v_call: TRBV27
d_call: NA

cdr3_aa: CASRPGLAGVGETQYF
cdr3_nt: TGTGCCAGCAGGCCGGGACTAGCGGGAGTAGGAGAGACCCAGTACTTC
j_call: TRBJ2-5
clone_size: medium-sized
v_call: TRBV6-1
d_call: TRBD2

cdr3_aa: CASSLEGRSPLETQYF
cdr3_nt: TGTGCCAGCAGCTTAGAGGGCCGGAGCCCGTTGGAGACCCAGTACTTC
j_call: TRBJ2-5
clone_size: medium-sized
v_call: TRBV7-8
d_call: NA

cdr3_aa: CASSDIRRVNTDTQYF
cdr3_nt: TGTGCCAGCAGTGATATAAGGCGGGTGAACACAGATACGCAGTATTTT
j_call: TRBJ2-3
clone_size: many
v_call: TRBV6-1
d_call: NA

cdr3_aa: CVSSSEGVPGGYTF
cdr3_nt: TGTGTCAGCAGCTCAGAAGGGGTGCCGGGTGGCTACACCTTC
j_call: TRBJ1-2
clone_size: NA
v_call: TRBV7-3
d_call: NA

cdr3_aa: CASRGLAGGEETQYF
cdr3_nt: TGTGCCAGCAGAGGACTAGCGGGGGGAGAAGAGACCCAGTACTTC
j_call: TRBJ2-5
clone_size: medium-sized
v_call: TRBV27
d_call: TRBD2

cdr3_aa: CASSYSPARDYEQYF
cdr3_nt: TGTGCCAGCAGTTACTCGCCAGCCCGAGATTACGAGCAGTACTTC
j_call: TRBJ2-7
clone_size: medium-sized
v_call: TRBV6-6
d_call: NA

cdr3_aa: CASSLGLETAKETQFF
cdr3_nt: TGTGCCAGCAGCTTAGGCCTCGAAACAGCGAAAGAGACCCAGTTCTTC
j_call: TRBJ2-1
clone_size: medium-sized
v_call: TRBV7-2
d_call: NA

cdr3_aa: CASSRAGARDEQFF
cdr3_nt: TGTGCCAGCAGCCGGGCAGGGGCGCGGGATGAGCAGTTCTTC
j_call: TRBJ2-1
clone_size: medium-sized
v_call: TRBV6-1
d_call: NA

cdr3_aa: CAISELSDGAGELFF
cdr3_nt: TGTGCCATCAGTGAACTGTCTGACGGGGCCGGGGAGCTGTTTTTT
j_call: TRBJ2-2
clone_size: NA
v_call: TRBV10-3
d_call: NA

cdr3_aa: CASSSRRKLAGYNEQFF
cdr3_nt: TGTGCCAGCAGTTCCCGCCGGAAGCTAGCGGGGTACAATGAGCAGTTCTTC
j_call: TRBJ2-1
clone_size: NA
v_call: TRBV6-1
d_call: TRBD2

cdr3_aa: CASSQNTGLATEQFF
cdr3_nt: TGTGCCAGCAGCCAAAATACGGGACTAGCGACCGAGCAGTTCTTC
j_call: TRBJ2-1
clone_size: few
v_call: TRBV4-1
d_call: TRBD2

cdr3_aa: CASSEAFRAITGELFF
cdr3_nt: TGTGCCAGCAGTGAAGCGTTCAGGGCTATCACCGGGGAGCTGTTTTTT
j_call: TRBJ2-2
clone_size: many
v_call: TRBV6-1
d_call: NA

cdr3_aa: CASSLGDSASSYNEQFF
cdr3_nt: TGTGCCAGCAGTTTAGGGGATAGCGCCAGCTCCTACAATGAGCAGTTCTTC
j_call: TRBJ2-1
clone_size: large
v_call: TRBV12-3/TRBV12-4
d_call: NA

cdr3_aa: CASSFRTGGPEQFF
cdr3_nt: TGTGCCAGCAGCTTCAGGACAGGGGGGCCCGAGCAGTTCTTC
j_call: TRBJ2-1
clone_size: many
v_call: TRBV12-3/TRBV12-4
d_call: TRBD1

cdr3_aa: CASSESRTGVGYTF
cdr3_nt: TGCGCCAGCAGTGAGTCAAGAACGGGAGTGGGCTACACCTTC
j_call: TRBJ1-2
clone_size: NA
v_call: TRBV10-1
d_call: NA

cdr3_aa: CASSLGIQETQYF
cdr3_nt: TGTGCCAGCAGCCTGGGGATCCAAGAGACCCAGTACTTC
j_call: TRBJ2-5
clone_size: NA
v_call: TRBV6-1
d_call: NA

cdr3_aa: CASSADRGAYNEQYF
cdr3_nt: TGTGCCAGCAGCGCCGACAGGGGGGCCTACAATGAGCAGTACTTC
j_call: TRBJ2-5
clone_size: NA
v_call: TRBV7-2
d_call: TRBD1

cdr3_aa: CASSLWGVTDTQYF
cdr3_nt: TGTGCCAGCAGTTTATGGGGGGTCACAGATACGCAGTATTTT
j_call: TRBJ2-3
clone_size: NA
v_call: TRBV27
d_call: NA